The rows below give T cell receptor beta chains drawn from one sample of a study of beta chain features in type 1 diabetes. Profiled with immunoSEQ multiplex PCR; TCRdb holds only in-frame clones, not every one. The sample consists of approximately 340,000 clones, about 16% of them appearing once. The sequenced sample was naive CD4+ T cells from blood. The receptors stem from a woman aged 18-29 years in good health. CDR3s leave out the opening cysteine and the closing phenylalanine or tryptophan. A D gene is named only where the DNA matches it firmly.

>TRBJ2-1|TRBD2|TRBV20-1
SAGEGSEQF
>TRBJ2-2|TRBD1|TRBV5-1
ASSLADRGTGELF
>TRBJ2-3|NA|TRBV5-1
ASSLDVGSADTQY
>TRBJ2-2|TRBD2|TRBV4-1
ASSQGVSGMRNGELF
>TRBJ2-5|NA|TRBV18
ASSPLERGFGETQY
>TRBJ2-5|NA|TRBV5-1
ASSYAAGQETQY
>TRBJ1-4|NA|TRBV9
ASSVGPPRRERGSTNEKLF
>TRBJ1-2|TRBD1|TRBV6-5
ASSHRGEDGYT
>TRBJ2-2|TRBD2|TRBV5-4
ASSRTSGSGGTGELF
>TRBJ1-1|NA|TRBV11-2
ASSPTGYTEAF
>TRBJ2-5|TRBD2|TRBV7-9
ASSARLAGATQETQY
>TRBJ2-2|TRBD1|TRBV19
ASRPWTGSGSGELF
>TRBJ2-7|TRBD1|TRBV7-9
ASSVGPGQGSYEQY
>TRBJ2-1|TRBD2|TRBV7-9
ASSSDLLAGGLNEQF
>TRBJ1-4|NA|TRBV27
ATRPMLMGGDEKLF
>TRBJ1-2|TRBD1|TRBV5-4
ASRWTGGNGYT
>TRBJ2-1|TRBD1|TRBV5-6
ASSLSTGTGAQF
>TRBJ1-5|NA|TRBV6-5
ASSMGRSNQPQH
>TRBJ2-7|TRBD2|TRBV7-9
ASSASGYEQY
>TRBJ2-1|NA|TRBV2
ASSGTRGEQF
>TRBJ2-3|NA|TRBV28
ASSLSRSTDTQY
>TRBJ2-5|NA|TRBV7-2
ASSLGRVETQY
>TRBJ1-5|NA|TRBV15
ATSRDLGVVDQPQH
>TRBJ1-1|NA|TRBV29-1
SVEWGGAGTEAF
>TRBJ1-2|NA|TRBV4-3
ASSPGDYGYT
>TRBJ1-5|NA|TRBV7-3
ASSPRPGGDQPQH
>TRBJ2-1|NA|TRBV29-1
SVYGSSYNEQF
>TRBJ2-1|TRBD2|TRBV7-2
ASSPFRVIAGGQF
>TRBJ1-2|NA|TRBV7-2
ASSLDRAQRGYT
>TRBJ2-1|TRBD1|TRBV9
ASSVARGYNEQF
>TRBJ2-7|TRBD2|TRBV11-2
ASSLRRDYSYEQY
>TRBJ2-1|TRBD2|TRBV7-3
ASSLGGRAYNEQF
>TRBJ2-7|TRBD2|TRBV4-2
ASSLGGGSLYEQY
>TRBJ2-5|NA|TRBV6-6
ASSYPGETQY
>TRBJ2-2|TRBD2|TRBV9
ASSVGGLAANTGELF
>TRBJ2-4|TRBD1|TRBV2
ASSGTGGKNIQY
>TRBJ2-3|TRBD1|TRBV7-9
ASSPLRQGRDTQY
>TRBJ2-3|NA|TRBV9
ASSVGGSFTDTQY
>TRBJ1-2|NA|TRBV30
ASPGQNYGYT
>TRBJ2-5|TRBD2|TRBV29-1
SVAGLAGVVTQY
>TRBJ2-1|NA|TRBV6-6
ASSLSTDEQF
>TRBJ2-3|NA|TRBV5-8
ASSLRQSTDTQY
>TRBJ1-2|NA|TRBV18
ASSLMDKSQTNYGYT
>TRBJ2-7|TRBD2|TRBV7-2
ASSSGLAGVEQY
>TRBJ2-7|NA|TRBV29-1
SVENVSSYEQY